This T cell receptor (beta chain) was captured in a study of identical twins. General observations from the study: Interpretation of the results relied on cross-sectional statistical analysis and not on following the same donors.

This clonotype turned up a few times. Its antigen is currently unknown. Each CDR3 protein gets one entry after TCRdb re-called the 5' RACE reads with MiXCR. Among more than 200,000 distinct CDR3 sequences listed, 11% to 15% were seen once. From germline, CDR1 is SEHNR and CDR2 FQNEAQ (reference sequence). The ends were cut back, 0 bases at V and 6 bases at J, with 5 bases in the middle. The CDR3 sequence is 13 residues long. Sequencing was done on a sample of memory (CD45RO+) T cells sorted from blood. This receptor was identified in a young woman in good health. V is TRBV7-9 and J is TRBJ2-2, with no clear D. The CDR3, as DNA: TGTGCCAGCAGCTTAGCGGGGTCCGGGGAGCTGTTTTTT. It is translated as CASSLAGSGELFF.